What follows is one TCR beta chain and its context. Its antigen is still unknown. The sample belongs to a study of response to subunit inactivated influenza vaccine. Whole-study findings and limits: Researchers suggested that each seasonal influenza vaccination recruits few new T cells.

J lost 2 bases, V lost 7 bases, and 7 bases had no gene match. This CDR3 contains 15 residues. Per the germline V gene, CDR1 is LGHDT and CDR2 is YNNKEL (reference sequence). TCRdb independently ran MiXCR on the RT-PCR reads; one entry per CDR3 protein. The sample consists of fewer than 750,000 distinct CDR3 sequences, less than 15% of them appearing once. This sequence joins TRBV3-1 and TRBJ2-2; 7 bases are shared with TRBD1. Sequencing used PBMCs from blood, obtained roughly 12 days after vaccination. The receptor was derived from a man aged 45-65 years who received an inactivated influenza vaccine. CDR3 in amino acids: CASTIWDSNTGELFF. In DNA, the CDR3 is TGTGCCAGCACGATTTGGGACAGCAACACCGGGGAGCTGTTTTTT. The full variable domain, completed using reference TRBV3-1 and TRBJ2-2, is DTAVSQTPKYLVTQMGNDKSIKCEQNLGHDTMYWYKQDSKKFLKIMFSYNNKELIINETVPNRFSPKSPDKAHLNLHINSLELGDSAVYFCASTIWDSNTGELFFGEGSRLTVL.